The 20 T cell receptor beta chains below come from one sample, sequenced in a study of blood T cell repertoires in COVID-19. The method was immunoSEQ multiplex PCR; TCRdb's version includes in-frame clones alone and lacks a portion of them. The repertoire includes 250,000 or so clones, about 88% of them detected once, and under 9% sits in the top ten. What was sequenced was peripheral blood. The source of these receptors is a woman aged 65 to 85 with active or convalescent COVID-19.

The chain employs TRBV7-9 and TRBJ1-1, with 9 bases fitting TRBD1. The length of the CDR3 is 14 residues. Germline CDR1 reads SEHNR; CDR2 reads FQNEAQ (reference sequence). J lost 4 bases, V lost 5 bases, and 5 bases had no gene match. This CDR3 is CASSRDRARTEAFF. The CDR3 nucleotides read TGTGCCAGCAGCCGGGACAGGGCTCGCACTGAAGCTTTCTTT.

The V gene is TRBV18, the J gene TRBJ2-5; D is uncertain. This CDR3 region has 14 residues. Per the germline V gene, CDR1 is KGHSH and CDR2 is LQKENI. Trimming took off 0 bases at V and 5 bases at J, with 10 bases between the two ends. The CDR3 loop is CASSPPTTSETQYF. The CDR3 DNA is TGTGCCAGCTCACCACCGACAACGTCGGAGACCCAGTACTTC.

The chain's CDR3 is CASGTGGYEQYF. The CDR3, as DNA: TGTGCCAGCGGGACAGGGGGCTACGAGCAGTACTTC. J is TRBJ2-7 and V is TRBV12-3 or TRBV12-4, with 11 bases aligning to TRBD1. V was clipped by 8 bases and J by 3 bases; unmatched bases: 0. The CDR3 runs to 12 residues.

The chain couples TRBV6-2 or TRBV6-3 to TRBJ1-2; no definite D call. With 4 bases removed from V and 4 bases from J, the gap between germline ends came to 10 bases. CDR1 and CDR2 from the germline V gene are MNHEY and SVGEGT. CDR3 length: 13 amino acids. CDR3 coding DNA: TGTGCCAGCAGTTCCCGGGAGGGCTATGGCTACACCTTC. As protein: CASSSREGYGYTF.

J is TRBJ1-5 and V is TRBV6-2 or TRBV6-3; D unresolved. V was clipped by 2 bases and J by 3 bases, with 20 bases between them. The CDR3 sequence is 18 residues long. The germline CDR1 and CDR2 sequences are MNHEY and SVGEGT. The DNA of the CDR3 is TGTGCCAGCAGTTACGAGGGAAGGGTTGGTGGCGACAATCAGCCCCAGCATTTT. This codes for CASSYEGRVGGDNQPQHF.

The chain recombines TRBV6-2 or TRBV6-3 with TRBJ1-6; 7 bases are shared with TRBD1. V was clipped by 6 bases and J by 10 bases; unmatched bases: 21. Germline V lookup: CDR1 MNHEY, CDR2 SVGEGT. The CDR3 consists of 18 residues. CDR3 residues: CASSSRTGSYLGVSPLHF. The CDR3 DNA sequence: TGTGCCAGCAGCTCACGGACAGGTTCCTACTTAGGTGTCTCACCCCTCCACTTT.

The genes are TRBV7-8 and TRBJ2-7; 7 bases are shared with TRBD1. J was trimmed by 1 base and V by 1 base; bases with no gene match: 13. Germline V gene data show CDR1 as SGHVS and CDR2 as FQNEAQ. The CDR3 runs to 18 residues. The CDR3 sequence is CASSLGPSGTVGSYEQYF. The DNA of the CDR3 is TGTGCCAGCAGCTTAGGACCGTCGGGGACAGTCGGTTCCTACGAGCAGTACTTC.

V gene TRBV6-2 or TRBV6-3 combines with J gene TRBJ1-4; possibly TRBD1 for D (5 bases). In germline, CDR1 is MNHEY, CDR2 SVGEGT. CDR3 size: 15 residues. Trimming took off 6 bases at V and 7 bases at J, with 18 bases between the two ends. CDR3 DNA sequence: TGTGCCAGCAGCTCGGCCCGGGGGATTCGTGAAAAACTGTTTTTT. It encodes CASSSARGIREKLFF.

The chain joins TRBV7-2 to TRBJ2-7, with D unresolved. CDR3 size: 11 residues. The germline gives CDR1 SGHTA, CDR2 FQGNSA. The V end was cut by 4 bases, the J end by 4 bases, with 5 bases between. CDR3 sequence: CASSYQYEQYF. The CDR3 DNA follows: TGTGCCAGCAGCTACCAGTACGAGCAGTACTTC.

This chain uses TRBV5-6 with TRBJ2-5, with TRBD1 matching over 9 bases. Trimming took 7 bases from V and 9 from J; bases not matched to a gene: 7. CDR3 length: 12 amino acids. The germline CDR1 and CDR2 sequences are SGHDT and YYEEEE. The CDR3: CASGSTGGAQYF. DNA of the CDR3: TGTGCCAGCGGGTCGACAGGGGGGGCCCAGTACTTC.

The V gene is TRBV7-9, the J gene TRBJ1-2; no firm D call. The CDR3 runs 12 residues. Trimming shortened V by 1 base and J by 8 bases, and 8 bases separated the two germline ends. Germline values: CDR1 SEHNR, CDR2 FQNEAQ (reference sequence). The CDR3 loop is CASSLELIGYTF. In DNA form, the CDR3 reads TGTGCCAGCAGCTTAGAACTAATCGGCTACACCTTC.

The chain uses TRBV5-4 and TRBJ2-7, with D unclear. Trimming removed 0 bases from V and 0 bases from J, with 7 bases in between. The CDR3 sequence is 14 residues long. In germline, CDR1 is SGHNT, CDR2 YYREEE (reference sequence). CDR3 DNA sequence: TGTGCCAGCAGCTTGGCTGGTAGCTCCTACGAGCAGTACTTC. It translates to CASSLAGSSYEQYF.

The J gene is TRBJ1-2, the V gene TRBV5-1; 7 bases align to TRBD1. The germline CDR1 and CDR2 sequences are SGHRS and YFSETQ. The V and J ends lost 1 base and 8 bases, in that order; junction bases with no gene match: 2. There are 12 residues in the CDR3. CDR3 amino acids: CASSLTGEGYTF. The CDR3 coding sequence is TGCGCCAGCAGCTTGACAGGGGAAGGCTACACCTTC.

The V and J genes are TRBV2 and TRBJ1-6, with D possibly matching TRBD1 (5 bases). Germline V lookup: CDR1 SNHLY, CDR2 FYNNEI. This CDR3 comprises 12 residues. Trimming pared 6 bases from V and 7 bases from J, leaving 7 bases between. The CDR3 loop reads CASRAGNSPLHF. CDR3 nucleotide sequence: TGTGCCAGCAGGGCAGGGAATTCACCCCTCCACTTT.

The chain combines TRBV5-1 with TRBJ2-1; TRBD2 aligns across 11 bases. Per the germline V gene, CDR1 is SGHRS and CDR2 is YFSETQ. The CDR3 has 15 amino acids. Trimming at V came to 0 bases and at J to 6 bases, leaving 2 bases not matched to a gene. The CDR3 spells CASSLVAGGPNEQFF. Written as DNA, the CDR3 is TGCGCCAGCAGCTTGGTAGCGGGGGGGCCCAATGAGCAGTTCTTC.

The chain has TRBV7-9 and TRBJ1-1, with 7 bases matching TRBD1. The CDR3 extends over 15 amino acids. V gave up 1 base and J gave up 1 base; unmatched junction bases: 3. Germline loops: CDR1 SEHNR, CDR2 FQNEAQ (reference sequence). CDR3: CASSLEGTENTEAFF. CDR3 sequence (DNA): TGTGCCAGCAGCTTAGAGGGGACAGAGAACACTGAAGCTTTCTTT.

The CDR3 DNA reads TGTGCCAGCAGCGCTGGGACAGGTAAAGAGACCCAGTACTTC. Its protein product is CASSAGTGKETQYF. This chain joins TRBV21-1 and TRBJ2-5; the table's D gene call, TRBD1, was not cross checked with the DNA. TRBV21-1 is described as a pseudogene. CDR3 length equals 14 residues.

The chain combines TRBV5-1 with TRBJ2-6; D call uncertain. Germline CDR1 is SGHRS and CDR2 is YFSETQ. CDR3 size: 14 residues. The ends were cut back, 2 bases at V and 0 bases at J, with 3 bases in the middle. The CDR3 DNA sequence: TGCGCCAGCAGCTTCCGCTCTGGGGCCAACGTCCTGACTTTC. Protein: CASSFRSGANVLTF.

This chain joins TRBV19 and TRBJ2-1; 7 bases agree with TRBD1. This CDR3 region has 13 residues. Germline V gives CDR1 LNHDA, CDR2 SQIVND (reference sequence). J lost 2 bases, V lost 8 bases, and 3 bases had no gene match. DNA of the CDR3: TGTGCCAGTGGGGACAGACCCTACAATGAGCAGTTCTTC. Protein: CASGDRPYNEQFF.

The chain has TRBV27 and TRBJ1-5, with 7 bases fitting TRBD1. Germline CDR1 reads MNHEY; CDR2 reads SMNVEV (reference sequence). After removal of 11 bases from V and 6 bases from J, the junction contained 7 bases not matched to a gene. The CDR3 is 12 residues long. In DNA, the CDR3 is TGTGCCTCAAGGGGGCCAGCTCAGCCCCAGCATTTT. Translating it yields CASRGPAQPQHF.